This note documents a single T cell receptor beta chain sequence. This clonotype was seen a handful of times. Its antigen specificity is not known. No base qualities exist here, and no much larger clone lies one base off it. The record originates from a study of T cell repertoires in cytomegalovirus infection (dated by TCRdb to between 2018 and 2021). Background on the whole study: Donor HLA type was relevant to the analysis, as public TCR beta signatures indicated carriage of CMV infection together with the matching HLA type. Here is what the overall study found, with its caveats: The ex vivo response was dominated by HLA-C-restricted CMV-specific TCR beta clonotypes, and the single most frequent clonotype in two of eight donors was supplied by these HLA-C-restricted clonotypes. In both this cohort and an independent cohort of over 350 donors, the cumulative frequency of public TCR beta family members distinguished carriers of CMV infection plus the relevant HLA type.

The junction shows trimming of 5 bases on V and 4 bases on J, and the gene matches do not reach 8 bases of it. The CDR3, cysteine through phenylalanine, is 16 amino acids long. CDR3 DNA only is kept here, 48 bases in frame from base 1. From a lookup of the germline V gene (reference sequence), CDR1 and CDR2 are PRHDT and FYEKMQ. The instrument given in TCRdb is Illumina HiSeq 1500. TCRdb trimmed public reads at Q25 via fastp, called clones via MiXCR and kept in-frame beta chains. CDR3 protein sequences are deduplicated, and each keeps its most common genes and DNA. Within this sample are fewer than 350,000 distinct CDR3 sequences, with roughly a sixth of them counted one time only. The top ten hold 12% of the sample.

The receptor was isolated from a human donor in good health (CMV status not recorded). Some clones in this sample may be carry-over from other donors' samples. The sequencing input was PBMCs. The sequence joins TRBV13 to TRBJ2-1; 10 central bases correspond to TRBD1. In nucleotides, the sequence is TGTGCCAGCAGCCTACCGGGACAGGGGCGATACAATGAGCAGTTCTTC. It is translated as CASSLPGQGRYNEQFF.